These T cell receptor beta chains were read from a single sample in a study of beta chain features in type 1 diabetes. Sequencing used immunoSEQ multiplex PCR; TCRdb keeps in-frame clones, though not all of them. The table includes 500,000 to 650,000 clones, around 12% detected once. Sequencing was performed on naive CD4+ T cells from blood. The receptors here all came from a man aged 30 to 39 with type 1 diabetes. Each CDR3 is given with its conserved first and last residue. Fields, in order: V gene, D gene, J gene, clone size, CDR3 DNA, CDR3 protein. D genes are given only for firm matches. Size is stated for part of the rows, as once, few or many counts, or as a class when the clone is expanded.

TRBV4-3	-	TRBJ1-4	-	TGCGCCAGCAGCCACCGGGACGGAGGTTGGGGAGAAAAACTGTTTTTT	CASSHRDGGWGEKLFF
TRBV20-1	-	TRBJ1-1	few	TGCAGTGCTAGGAGAGACGGTGAAGCTTTCTTT	CSARRDGEAFF
TRBV4-3	TRBD2	TRBJ2-3	-	TGCGCCAGCAGCCAAGATCCCGGGGGGGGCACAGATACGCAGTATTTT	CASSQDPGGGTDTQYF
TRBV7-9	-	TRBJ2-1	-	TGTGCCAGCAGCCCCGGGACATATAATGAGCAGTTCTTC	CASSPGTYNEQFF
TRBV2	-	TRBJ1-5	few	TGTGCCAGCAGCGGGGACCTTGGCGGCAATCAGCCCCAGCATTTT	CASSGDLGGNQPQHF
TRBV18	TRBD1	TRBJ2-7	-	TGTGCCAGCTCACCGGAACAACAGGGGAGCTCCTACGAGCAGTACTTC	CASSPEQQGSSYEQYF
TRBV29-1	TRBD1	TRBJ1-2	few	TGCAGCGTTAAGGACAGGGATAGGGCTAACTATGGCTACACCTTC	CSVKDRDRANYGYTF
TRBV7-6	TRBD1	TRBJ1-1	few	TGTGCCAGCAGCTCCGGGACAGGGATCTCCCACAACACTGAAGCTTTCTTT	CASSSGTGISHNTEAFF
TRBV4-3	-	TRBJ2-7	few	TGCGCCAGCAGCCAAGGGCAGATCAACGAGCAGTACTTC	CASSQGQINEQYF
TRBV5-8	-	TRBJ2-6	-	TGTGCCAGCAGCTTGGGGGCAGGCATTGGGGCCAACGTCCTGACTTTC	CASSLGAGIGANVLTF
TRBV27	TRBD2	TRBJ2-2	-	TGTGCCAGCAGTAGAGCGGGGACGAACACCGGGGAGCTGTTTTTT	CASSRAGTNTGELFF
TRBV9	-	TRBJ1-6	few	TGTGCCAGCAGCCCGACAGGTTTCGACTCACCCCTCCACTTT	CASSPTGFDSPLHF
TRBV7-2	-	TRBJ1-1	-	TGTGCCAGCAGCCCTTGGCTGCAGGCCGGGAGGAGTGAAGCTTTCTTT	CASSPWLQAGRSEAFF
TRBV9	TRBD1	TRBJ1-5	-	TGTGCCAGCAGTTCCACAGGGGGTGGCAATCAGCCCCAGCATTTT	CASSSTGGGNQPQHF
TRBV4-3	-	TRBJ2-7	-	TGCGCCAGCAGCCAAGGGATGGGGGGGCAGGGCAACTACGAGCAGTACTTC	CASSQGMGGQGNYEQYF
TRBV4-3	-	TRBJ1-5	-	TGCGCCAGCAGCCTAAGCAGGGGCAATCAGCCCCAGCATTTT	CASSLSRGNQPQHF
TRBV10-3	TRBD2	TRBJ2-1	few	TGTGCCATCAGTGAGTCAAGCGGGGTCCTTAATGAGCAGTTCTTC	CAISESSGVLNEQFF
TRBV27	-	TRBJ2-3	-	TGTGCCAGCAGTTTTAGGGTGGGTGCCCGGCAGTATTTT	CASSFRVGARQYF
TRBV2	TRBD1	TRBJ1-4	few	TGTGCCAGCAGCTCCGGGACAGGAGCCGAAAAACTGTTTTTT	CASSSGTGAEKLFF
TRBV4-1	TRBD1	TRBJ2-5	-	TGCGCCAGCAGCCAAGAGGGGGACAGAGGCCAAGAGACCCAGTACTTC	CASSQEGDRGQETQYF
TRBV30	-	TRBJ2-2	-	TGTGCCTGGAGTAGTACGAGTGCCGGGGAGCTGTTTTTT	CAWSSTSAGELFF
TRBV7-2	-	TRBJ2-5	-	TGTGCCAGCAGCTTAGCGCCAGAGAAGTTCGAGACCCAGTACTTC	CASSLAPEKFETQYF
TRBV10-1	-	TRBJ2-6	-	TGCGCCAGCAGCCCCTCTGGGGCCAACGTCCTGACTTTC	CASSPSGANVLTF
TRBV13	TRBD1	TRBJ1-2	-	TGTGCCAGCAGCTTAGGACGGACAGGGCCAGTCGGCTACACCTTC	CASSLGRTGPVGYTF
TRBV6-5	TRBD1	TRBJ2-2	-	TGTGCCAGCACCGACAGGGTAGGGACCGGGGAGCTGTTTTTT	CASTDRVGTGELFF
TRBV4-3	-	TRBJ2-1	few	TGCGCCAGCAGCCCCCGGGACGGGGCCTACAATGAGCAGTTCTTC	CASSPRDGAYNEQFF
TRBV7-2	-	TRBJ1-2	few	TGTGCCAGCAGCTTAGCGACGGACACCAACTATGGCTACACCTTC	CASSLATDTNYGYTF
TRBV9	-	TRBJ2-1	few	TGTGCCAGCAGCGGGGCACAGTCGTACAATGAGCAGTTCTTC	CASSGAQSYNEQFF
TRBV4-3	-	TRBJ1-5	-	TGCGCCAGCAGCCAAGGCCAATATCAGCCCCAGCATTTT	CASSQGQYQPQHF
TRBV6-1	TRBD1	TRBJ1-4	-	TGTGCCAGCAGTGAAGTCAGGGGGCTCGAAAAACTGTTTTTT	CASSEVRGLEKLFF
TRBV6-5	TRBD1	TRBJ1-2	few	TGTGCCAGCGGGCTAGGGACAGGGGATAAGTATGGCTACACCTTC	CASGLGTGDKYGYTF
TRBV7-2	-	TRBJ2-7	few	TGTGCCAGCAGCTGGATACGGGACGCCGTCTACGAGCAGTACTTC	CASSWIRDAVYEQYF
TRBV5-6	TRBD1	TRBJ1-3	few	TGTGCCTCCGCTACAGGGGCTTACGACTCTGGAAACACCATATATTTT	CASATGAYDSGNTIYF
TRBV4-3	-	TRBJ1-5	-	TGCGCCAGCAGCCAAGATCGACAGATTAGTCAGCCCCAGCATTTT	CASSQDRQISQPQHF
TRBV7-8	-	TRBJ2-3	-	TGTGCCAGCAGCCCGAGGAGCGGATCCACAGATACGCAGTATTTT	CASSPRSGSTDTQYF
TRBV27	TRBD2	TRBJ2-7	-	TGTGCCAGCAGCCTGACTAGCGGGGCCACCTACGAGCAGTACTTC	CASSLTSGATYEQYF
TRBV4-3	TRBD2	TRBJ2-7	few	TGCGCCAGCAGCCAAGGTGCGGGGGGCTACGAGCAGTACTTC	CASSQGAGGYEQYF
TRBV30	-	TRBJ2-5	-	TGTGCCTGGAGTGTAGGGTCCGGGGGTCAAGAGACCCAGTACTTC	CAWSVGSGGQETQYF
TRBV5-1	TRBD1	TRBJ1-2	few	TGCGCCAGCAGCGTGGACAGGACCATGGGCTACACCTTC	CASSVDRTMGYTF
TRBV5-1	-	TRBJ2-3	few	TGCGCCAGCAGCTTGTCTGGTGCGGGTGCCACAGATACGCAGTATTTT	CASSLSGAGATDTQYF
TRBV29-1	-	TRBJ1-5	-	TGCAGCGTTGGGGAACAGAGTAATCAGCCCCAGCATTTT	CSVGEQSNQPQHF
TRBV7-2	-	TRBJ1-2	-	TGTGCCAGCAGCTTAATGAACCGGAATCAGAACTATGGCTACACCTTC	CASSLMNRNQNYGYTF
TRBV4-3	-	TRBJ1-1	-	TGCGCCAGCAGCCAAGATCCAGAGAACACTGAAGCTTTCTTT	CASSQDPENTEAFF
TRBV11-2	-	TRBJ1-2	few	TGTGCCAGCAGCTTACGGTCCTATGGCTACACCTTC	CASSLRSYGYTF
TRBV28	TRBD1	TRBJ1-5	few	TGTGCCAGCAGTTGGGGACAGCTTGGCAATCAGCCCCAGCATTTT	CASSWGQLGNQPQHF